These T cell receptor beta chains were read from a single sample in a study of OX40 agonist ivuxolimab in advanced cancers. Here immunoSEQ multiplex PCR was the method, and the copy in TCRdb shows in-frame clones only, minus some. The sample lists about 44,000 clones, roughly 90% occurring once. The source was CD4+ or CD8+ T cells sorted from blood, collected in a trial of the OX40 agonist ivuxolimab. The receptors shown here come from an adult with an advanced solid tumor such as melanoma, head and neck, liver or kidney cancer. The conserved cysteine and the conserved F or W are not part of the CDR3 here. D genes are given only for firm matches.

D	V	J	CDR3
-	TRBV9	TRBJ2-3	ASSPDQGGLDTQY
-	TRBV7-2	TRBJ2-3	ASSLGKRGYTDTQY
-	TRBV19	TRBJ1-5	ASSPQGSYQPQH
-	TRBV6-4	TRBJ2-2	ASSPDTGELF
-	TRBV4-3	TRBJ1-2	ASSQDSPPGSYGYT
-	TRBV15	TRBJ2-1	ATSRDLGIHNEQF
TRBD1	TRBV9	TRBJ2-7	ASSATGGKSYEQY
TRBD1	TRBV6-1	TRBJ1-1	AIQGAPEAF
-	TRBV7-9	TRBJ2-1	ASVKVLDNEQF
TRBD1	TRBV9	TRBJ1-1	ASSAKPDRTEAF
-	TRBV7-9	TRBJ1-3	ASSFGGDTIY
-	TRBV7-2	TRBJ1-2	ASLIRERTTPNYGYT
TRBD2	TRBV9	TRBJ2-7	ASSVGLAESIYEQY
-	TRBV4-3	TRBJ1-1	ASRKGQLGTEAF
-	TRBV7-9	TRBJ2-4	ASSLDGTPVNIQY
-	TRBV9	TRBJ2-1	ASSKQGTANEQF
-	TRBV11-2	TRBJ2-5	ASSPPAGRAQY
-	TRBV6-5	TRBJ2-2	ASSYGVNTGELF
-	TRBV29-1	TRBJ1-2	SVYDTYGYT
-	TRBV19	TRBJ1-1	ASSILGNTEAF
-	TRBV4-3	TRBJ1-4	ASSQEWGNNEKLF
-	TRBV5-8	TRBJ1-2	ASSLPYGWNYGYT
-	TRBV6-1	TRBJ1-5	ASSSRPRPQH
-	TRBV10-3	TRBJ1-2	ASSYDDYGYT
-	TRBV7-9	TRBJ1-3	ASSSRDGGNTIY
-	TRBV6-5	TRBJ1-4	ASSSGLSTNEKLF
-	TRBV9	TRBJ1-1	ASSPGGARYTEAF
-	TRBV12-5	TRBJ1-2	ASGLGGTSGEDGYT
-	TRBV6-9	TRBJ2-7	ASSCQGNEQY
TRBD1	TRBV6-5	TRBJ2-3	ASSRQGDTQY
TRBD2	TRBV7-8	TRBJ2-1	ASSPTSGAYNEQF
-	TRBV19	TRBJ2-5	ASSKTWAGETQY
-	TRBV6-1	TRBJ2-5	ASSSRQAQETQY
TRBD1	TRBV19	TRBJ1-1	ASTRTGVTEAF
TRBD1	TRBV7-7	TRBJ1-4	ASSLEPGGDEKLF
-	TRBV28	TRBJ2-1	ASSLLESSYNEQF
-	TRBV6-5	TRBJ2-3	ASSYGTRTDTQY
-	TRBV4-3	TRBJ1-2	ASSQVQGYGYGYT